These T cell receptor beta chains were read from a single sample in a study of cytomegalovirus exposure and HLA in healthy donors. Profiled with immunoSEQ multiplex PCR; TCRdb holds only in-frame clones, not every one. The table lists 120,000 or so clones, about two thirds of them singletons. Sequenced material: PBMCs. All receptors come from a man aged 25 to 40 in good health and CMV-seronegative. Both conserved end residues are part of each CDR3. The D gene is left open where the match is weak. Clone size is stated in some rows and not others, as once, few, many or a class when expanded.

D: .
size: .
V: TRBV7-2
J: TRBJ2-7
CDR3: CASSVQGSQQYF
DNA: TGTGCCAGCAGCGTACAGGGTAGTCAGCAGTACTTC

D: TRBD1
size: once
V: TRBV5-1
J: TRBJ1-5
CDR3: CASSFDRGGQPQHF
DNA: TGCGCCAGCAGCTTCGACAGGGGCGGTCAGCCCCAGCATTTT

D: TRBD1
size: .
V: TRBV5-6
J: TRBJ2-3
CDR3: CASSLGDYRGLSDTQYF
DNA: TGTGCCAGCAGCTTAGGAGATTACAGGGGGCTTTCAGATACGCAGTATTTT

D: TRBD1
size: .
V: TRBV9
J: TRBJ2-6
CDR3: CASSLRTGGTAGANVLTF
DNA: TGTGCCAGCAGCCTACGGACAGGGGGCACGGCTGGGGCCAACGTCCTGACTTTC

D: .
size: .
V: TRBV5-1
J: TRBJ1-1
CDR3: CASSINRVGVNTEAFF
DNA: TGCGCCAGCAGCATAAACAGGGTTGGGGTGAACACTGAAGCTTTCTTT

D: .
size: .
V: TRBV11-2
J: TRBJ2-3
CDR3: CASSSRTALYPTDTQYF
DNA: TGTGCCAGCAGCTCCCGGACAGCCCTGTATCCCACAGATACGCAGTATTTT

D: TRBD1
size: .
V: TRBV4-3
J: TRBJ1-1
CDR3: CASSQERGQFEAFF
DNA: TGCGCCAGCAGCCAAGAAAGGGGACAGTTTGAAGCTTTCTTT

D: .
size: .
V: TRBV2
J: TRBJ2-3
CDR3: CASSAGGGTDTQYF
DNA: TGTGCCAGCAGTGCGGGCGGGGGCACAGATACGCAGTATTTT

D: .
size: .
V: TRBV4-3
J: TRBJ1-1
CDR3: CASSHLGPGADAFF
DNA: TGCGCCAGCAGCCACCTGGGGCCAGGGGCAGATGCTTTCTTT

D: .
size: few
V: TRBV6-5
J: TRBJ1-1
CDR3: CASRLNAVEAFF
DNA: TGTGCCAGCAGGCTAAATGCGGTTGAAGCTTTCTTT

D: TRBD1
size: .
V: TRBV28
J: TRBJ1-1
CDR3: CASSLITAGTGSNTEAFF
DNA: TGTGCCAGCAGTCTCATAACAGCCGGGACAGGGTCCAACACTGAAGCTTTCTTT

D: .
size: once
V: TRBV13
J: TRBJ1-5
CDR3: CASSQDRNQPQHF
DNA: TGTGCCAGCAGCCAAGACAGGAATCAGCCCCAGCATTTT

D: .
size: .
V: TRBV7-4
J: TRBJ1-5
CDR3: CASSPGTGGGQPQHF
DNA: TGTGCCAGCAGCCCCGGGACTGGGGGGGGACAGCCCCAGCATTTT

D: .
size: .
V: TRBV28
J: TRBJ1-5
CDR3: CASSLSLQGRNQPQHF
DNA: TGTGCCAGCAGTTTATCACTACAGGGCCGCAATCAGCCCCAGCATTTT

D: TRBD2
size: .
V: TRBV4-2
J: TRBJ2-7
CDR3: CASSQERGGAYEQYF
DNA: TGTGCCAGCAGCCAAGAGCGGGGGGGGGCCTACGAGCAGTACTTC

D: TRBD1
size: .
V: TRBV25-1
J: TRBJ1-1
CDR3: CASSLGQGYTEAFF
DNA: TGTGCCAGCAGCCTGGGACAGGGATACACTGAAGCTTTCTTT

D: .
size: .
V: TRBV7-8
J: TRBJ1-5
CDR3: CASSPRKGLGNQPQHF
DNA: TGTGCCAGCAGCCCACGCAAGGGGCTCGGCAATCAGCCCCAGCATTTT

D: TRBD1
size: .
V: TRBV18
J: TRBJ2-1
CDR3: CASSPNRPVRGQGNNEQFF
DNA: TGTGCCAGCTCACCCAACAGGCCAGTTCGAGGACAGGGAAACAATGAGCAGTTCTTC

D: .
size: .
V: TRBV21-1
J: TRBJ2-5
CDR3: CASSPQGKAWAKTQYF
DNA: TGTGCCAGCAGCCCCCAGGGAAAGGCCTGGGCAAAGACCCAGTACTTC

D: .
size: .
V: TRBV18
J: TRBJ1-5
CDR3: CASSPLGADQPQHF
DNA: TGTGCCAGCTCACCGTTGGGGGCTGATCAGCCCCAGCATTTT

D: .
size: .
V: TRBV28
J: TRBJ1-4
CDR3: CASSPLAFATNEKLFF
DNA: TGTGCCAGCAGTCCTTTGGCCTTTGCAACTAATGAAAAACTGTTTTTT

D: TRBD1
size: .
V: TRBV27
J: TRBJ2-7
CDR3: CASSLSAGTGAYEQYF
DNA: TGTGCCAGCAGTTTATCGGCTGGGACAGGGGCGTACGAGCAGTACTTC

D: TRBD1
size: .
V: TRBV5-4
J: TRBJ1-3
CDR3: CASSWTGQGNTIYF
DNA: TGTGCCAGCAGCTGGACAGGACAGGGAAACACCATATATTTT

D: TRBD1
size: .
V: TRBV2
J: TRBJ1-3
CDR3: CASIRGQGANTIYF
DNA: TGTGCCAGCATTAGAGGACAGGGGGCAAACACCATATATTTT

D: TRBD1
size: .
V: TRBV2
J: TRBJ1-5
CDR3: CASSYMGQGNQPQHF
DNA: TGTGCCAGCAGCTATATGGGACAGGGTAATCAGCCCCAGCATTTT

D: .
size: .
V: TRBV28
J: TRBJ1-6
CDR3: CASSSAGGNSPLHF
DNA: TGTGCCAGCAGCTCCGCGGGGGGGAATTCACCCCTCCACTTT

D: TRBD2
size: .
V: TRBV4-1
J: TRBJ2-1
CDR3: CASSQAGLAGVYNEQFF
DNA: TGCGCCAGCAGCCAAGCGGGACTAGCGGGGGTATACAATGAGCAGTTCTTC

D: .
size: .
V: TRBV7-8
J: TRBJ1-5
CDR3: CASSLEDNQSQHF
DNA: TGTGCCAGCAGCCTCGAGGACAATCAGTCCCAGCATTTT

D: TRBD1
size: .
V: TRBV7-3
J: TRBJ2-3
CDR3: CASSVGQGPDTQYF
DNA: TGTGCCAGCAGCGTCGGACAGGGCCCAGATACGCAGTATTTT

D: .
size: .
V: TRBV11-2
J: TRBJ2-7
CDR3: CASSLDSGFAYEQYF
DNA: TGTGCCAGCAGCTTAGACTCGGGGTTCGCCTACGAGCAGTACTTC

D: .
size: .
V: TRBV16
J: TRBJ2-3
CDR3: CASSQFAGDTQYF
DNA: TGTGCCAGCAGCCAATTCGCCGGGGATACGCAGTATTTT

D: TRBD1
size: .
V: TRBV4-1
J: TRBJ1-4
CDR3: CASSQTGPTNEKLFF
DNA: TGCGCCAGCAGCCAGACAGGGCCAACTAATGAAAAACTGTTTTTT

D: .
size: .
V: TRBV5-5
J: TRBJ2-7
CDR3: CASSSVRGSLPGEQYF
DNA: TGTGCCAGCAGCTCCGTTAGGGGGTCCCTCCCGGGGGAGCAGTACTTC

D: .
size: few
V: TRBV5-4
J: TRBJ1-2
CDR3: CASSLVQGRNYGYTF
DNA: TGTGCCAGCAGCTTGGTCCAGGGCCGAAACTATGGCTACACCTTC

D: TRBD2
size: once
V: TRBV27
J: TRBJ2-7
CDR3: CASRISGASSYEQYF
DNA: TGTGCCAGCAGAATTAGCGGGGCTAGCTCCTACGAGCAGTACTTC

D: TRBD2
size: few
V: TRBV11-2
J: TRBJ2-1
CDR3: CASSLGLAGAGEQFF
DNA: TGTGCCAGCAGCTTGGGACTAGCGGGGGCGGGTGAGCAGTTCTTC

D: TRBD2
size: .
V: TRBV5-1
J: TRBJ2-3
CDR3: CASSFGSGGSYTDTQYF
DNA: TGCGCCAGCAGCTTTGGTAGCGGGGGGTCCTACACAGATACGCAGTATTTT

D: TRBD1
size: .
V: TRBV7-3
J: TRBJ1-2
CDR3: CASSRMTGDGYTF
DNA: TGTGCCAGCAGCCGAATGACAGGGGATGGCTACACCTTC

D: .
size: .
V: TRBV6-6
J: TRBJ1-1
CDR3: CASSRSSNTEAFF
DNA: TGTGCCAGCAGCCGTAGTTCGAACACTGAAGCTTTCTTT

D: .
size: once
V: TRBV18
J: TRBJ2-5
CDR3: CASSRASGQETQYF
DNA: TGTGCCAGCTCACGGGCCTCCGGCCAAGAGACCCAGTACTTC

D: .
size: .
V: TRBV6-6
J: TRBJ1-6
CDR3: CASRLEDSPLHF
DNA: TGTGCCAGCAGATTGGAGGACTCACCCCTCCACTTT

D: TRBD1
size: .
V: TRBV19
J: TRBJ2-7
CDR3: CASSTFYGTDLYEQYF
DNA: TGTGCCAGTAGTACTTTCTACGGGACAGACCTTTACGAGCAGTACTTC

D: .
size: .
V: TRBV11-3
J: TRBJ2-7
CDR3: CASSLDSYEQYF
DNA: TGTGCCAGCAGCTTAGACAGCTACGAGCAGTACTTC

D: TRBD1
size: .
V: TRBV10-3
J: TRBJ1-4
CDR3: CAISTDRGFTNEKLFF
DNA: TGTGCCATCAGTACCGACAGGGGGTTTACTAATGAAAAACTGTTTTTT

D: .
size: .
V: TRBV11-2
J: TRBJ1-2
CDR3: CASSLPGSRGYTF
DNA: TGTGCCAGCTCCCTCCCGGGAAGTCGCGGCTACACCTTC

D: .
size: .
V: TRBV7-9
J: TRBJ2-1
CDR3: CASSFARTYNEQFF
DNA: TGTGCCAGCAGCTTCGCCAGGACTTACAATGAGCAGTTCTTC

D: .
size: .
V: TRBV5-1
J: TRBJ1-1
CDR3: CASSFTNTGFTEAFF
DNA: TGCGCCAGCAGCTTTACAAATACAGGGTTCACTGAAGCTTTCTTT

D: .
size: few
V: TRBV28
J: TRBJ1-2
CDR3: CASSFMWVAVGYTF
DNA: TGTGCCAGCAGTTTTATGTGGGTAGCGGTGGGCTACACCTTC

D: TRBD1
size: .
V: TRBV28
J: TRBJ1-2
CDR3: CASSLRGGAVGYTF
DNA: TGTGCCAGCAGTTTAAGAGGGGGCGCGGTTGGCTACACCTTC

D: TRBD1
size: .
V: TRBV28
J: TRBJ2-1
CDR3: CASSLLRTGRNEQFF
DNA: TGTGCCAGCAGTCTCCTACGGACAGGGCGCAATGAGCAGTTCTTC

D: .
size: .
V: TRBV6-6
J: TRBJ1-5
CDR3: CASRQPGQNSNQPQHF
DNA: TGTGCCAGCAGGCAACCAGGTCAGAATAGCAATCAGCCCCAGCATTTT

D: .
size: .
V: TRBV6-1
J: TRBJ2-6
CDR3: CASSEYRVRANVLTF
DNA: TGTGCCAGCAGTGAATACCGGGTAAGGGCCAACGTCCTGACTTTC

D: .
size: .
V: TRBV6-7
J: TRBJ1-2
CDR3: CASDFPYGYTF
DNA: TGTGCCAGCGACTTCCCTTATGGCTACACCTTC

D: TRBD2
size: .
V: TRBV30
J: TRBJ2-2
CDR3: CAWSVRGGGAAGTGELFF
DNA: TGTGCCTGGAGTGTACGTGGCGGGGGGGCAGCCGGCACCGGGGAGCTGTTTTTT

D: TRBD1
size: .
V: TRBV6-6
J: TRBJ2-7
CDR3: CASSYSGTGGEQYF
DNA: TGTGCCAGCAGTTACTCTGGGACAGGGGGCGAGCAGTACTTC

D: TRBD2
size: .
V: TRBV28
J: TRBJ2-1
CDR3: CASSLIAGGYNEQFF
DNA: TGTGCCAGCAGTTTAATAGCGGGGGGGTACAATGAGCAGTTCTTC

D: TRBD1
size: few
V: TRBV27
J: TRBJ1-1
CDR3: CASSPSGGLIEAFF
DNA: TGTGCCAGCAGTCCTTCAGGGGGCTTAATTGAAGCTTTCTTT

D: .
size: .
V: TRBV5-1
J: TRBJ2-7
CDR3: CASSEGLTYEQYF
DNA: TGCGCCAGCAGCGAGGGACTTACCTACGAGCAGTACTTC

D: TRBD2
size: .
V: TRBV5-6
J: TRBJ2-5
CDR3: CASSFGSSGGEETQYF
DNA: TGTGCCAGCAGCTTTGGAAGTAGCGGGGGGGAAGAGACCCAGTACTTC

D: TRBD2
size: .
V: TRBV7-6
J: TRBJ2-7
CDR3: CASSSWTSGDYEQYF
DNA: TGTGCCAGCAGCTCCTGGACTAGCGGGGATTACGAGCAGTACTTC